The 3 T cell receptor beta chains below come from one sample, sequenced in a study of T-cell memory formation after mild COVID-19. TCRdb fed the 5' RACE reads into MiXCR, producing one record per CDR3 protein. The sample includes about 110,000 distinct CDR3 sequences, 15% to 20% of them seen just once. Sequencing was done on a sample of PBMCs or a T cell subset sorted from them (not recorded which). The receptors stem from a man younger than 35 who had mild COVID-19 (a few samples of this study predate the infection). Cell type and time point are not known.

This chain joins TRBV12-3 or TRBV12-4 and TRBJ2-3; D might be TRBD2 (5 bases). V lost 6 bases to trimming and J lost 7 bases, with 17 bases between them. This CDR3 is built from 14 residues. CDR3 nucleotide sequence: TGTGCCAGCAGCCCGGGCGCCCGGACTCATACGCAGTATTTT. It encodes CASSPGARTHTQYF.

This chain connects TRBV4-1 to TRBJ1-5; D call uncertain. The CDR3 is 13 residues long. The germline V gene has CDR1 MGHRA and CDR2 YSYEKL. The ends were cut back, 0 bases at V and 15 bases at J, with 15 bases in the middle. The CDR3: CASSQDPGPNPHF. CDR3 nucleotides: TGCGCCAGCAGCCAAGATCCAGGCCCTAACCCGCATTTT.

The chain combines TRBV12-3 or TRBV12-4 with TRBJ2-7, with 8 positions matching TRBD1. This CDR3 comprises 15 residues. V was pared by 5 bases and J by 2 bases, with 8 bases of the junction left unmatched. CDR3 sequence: CASSNSGTGAYEQYV. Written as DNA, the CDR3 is TGTGCCAGCAGTAACTCCGGGACAGGAGCCTACGAGCAGTACGTC.